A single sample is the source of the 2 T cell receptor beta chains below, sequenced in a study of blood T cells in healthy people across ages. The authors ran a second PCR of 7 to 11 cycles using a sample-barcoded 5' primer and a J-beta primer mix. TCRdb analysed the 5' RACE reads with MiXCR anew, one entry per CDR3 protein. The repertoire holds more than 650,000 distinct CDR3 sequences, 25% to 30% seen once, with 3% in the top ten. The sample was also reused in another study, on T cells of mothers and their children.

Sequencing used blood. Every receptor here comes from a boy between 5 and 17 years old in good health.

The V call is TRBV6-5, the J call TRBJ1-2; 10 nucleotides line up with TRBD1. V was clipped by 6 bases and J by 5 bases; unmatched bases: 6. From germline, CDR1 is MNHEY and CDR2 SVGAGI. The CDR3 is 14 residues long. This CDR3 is CASSRDRGVYGYTF. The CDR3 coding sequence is TGTGCCAGCAGCCGGGACAGGGGTGTATATGGCTACACCTTC.

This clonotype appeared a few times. The CDR3 spells CASSRRGLNGETQYF. DNA for the CDR3: TGTGCCAGCTCGCGCAGAGGATTGAATGGGGAGACCCAGTACTTC. The chain recombines TRBV18 with TRBJ2-5; no definite D call. This CDR3 is 15 amino acids long. The germline V gene has CDR1 KGHSH and CDR2 LQKENI. V was shortened by 6 bases and J by 5 bases, with 19 bases between the two germline ends.